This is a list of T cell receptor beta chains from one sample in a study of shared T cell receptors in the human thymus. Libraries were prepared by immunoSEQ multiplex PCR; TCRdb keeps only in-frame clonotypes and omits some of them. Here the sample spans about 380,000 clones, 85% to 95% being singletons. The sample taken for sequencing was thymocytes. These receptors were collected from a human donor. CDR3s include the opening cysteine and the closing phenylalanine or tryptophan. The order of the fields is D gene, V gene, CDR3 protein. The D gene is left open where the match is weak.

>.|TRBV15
CATSRVSPGMAFF
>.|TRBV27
CASSLGGRTDTQYF
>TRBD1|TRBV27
CASSPVPGQGTGKNIQYF
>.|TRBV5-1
CASSSSPTDTQYF
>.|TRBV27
CASHGQYNEQFF
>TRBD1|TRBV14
CASSQETGGAFGGNEQFF
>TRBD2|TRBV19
CASSSGLVSEQFF
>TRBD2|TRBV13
CASSLKIATSGSTDTQYF
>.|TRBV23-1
CASSQNRVNRTDTQYF
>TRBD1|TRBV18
CASSPGDRSNEKLFF
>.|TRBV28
CASTQTAVPPQHF
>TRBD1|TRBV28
CASSYPTGTASYEQYF
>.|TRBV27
CASINRVRRGEQYF
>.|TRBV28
CASTGDTGRRYEQYF
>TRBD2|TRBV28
CASSLFSLAGEVGSDTQYF
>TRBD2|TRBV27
CASSLLKSGRARLFGDNEQFF
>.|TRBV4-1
CASSQDWLIGGFDEQYF
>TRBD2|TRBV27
CASSQLAGGYEQYF
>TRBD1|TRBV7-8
CASSLPGQGNYEQYF
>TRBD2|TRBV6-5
CASSAGLAIDEQFF
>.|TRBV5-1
CASSLGGGSTEAFF
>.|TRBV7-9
CASSLPGTATSLHF
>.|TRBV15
CATSPSILGNTIYF
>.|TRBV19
CASSTTPTGIGEQYF
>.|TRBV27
CASSPFPCKNIQYF
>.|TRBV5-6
CASSLWDRALGGYTF
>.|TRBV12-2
CASRLARASREGRETQYF
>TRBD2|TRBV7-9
CASSLVLQREPSNEQFF
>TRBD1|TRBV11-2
CASSTFRGRGTDTQYF
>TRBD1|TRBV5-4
CASSLSRGLHYGYTF
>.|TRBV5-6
CASSLAWTEHDTQYF
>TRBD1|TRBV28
CASSFSGTGGNTDTQYF
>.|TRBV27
CASRSKEADTQYF
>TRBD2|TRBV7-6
CASSLVQCGSALTDTQYF
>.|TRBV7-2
CASSLSPRPPGSTDTQYF